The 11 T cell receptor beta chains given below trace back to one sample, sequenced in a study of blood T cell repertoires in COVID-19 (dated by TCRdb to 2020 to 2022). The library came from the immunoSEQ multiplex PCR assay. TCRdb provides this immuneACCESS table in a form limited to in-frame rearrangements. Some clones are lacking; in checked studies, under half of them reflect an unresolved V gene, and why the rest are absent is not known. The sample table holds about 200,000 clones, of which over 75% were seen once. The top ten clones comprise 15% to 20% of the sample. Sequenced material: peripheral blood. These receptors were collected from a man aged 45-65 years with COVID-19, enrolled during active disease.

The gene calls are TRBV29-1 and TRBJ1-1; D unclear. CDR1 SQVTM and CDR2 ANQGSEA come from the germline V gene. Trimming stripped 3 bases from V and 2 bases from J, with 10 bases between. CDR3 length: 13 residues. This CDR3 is CSVDVHSNTEAFF. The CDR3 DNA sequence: TGCAGCGTTGATGTGCATAGCAACACTGAAGCTTTCTTT.

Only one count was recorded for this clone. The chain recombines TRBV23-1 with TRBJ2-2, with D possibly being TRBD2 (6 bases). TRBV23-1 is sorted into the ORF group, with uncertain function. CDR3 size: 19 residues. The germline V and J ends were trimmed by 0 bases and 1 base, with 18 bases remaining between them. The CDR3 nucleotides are TGCGCCAGCAGTCAATCGTGTGGTAGCGGAGGCCGGAACACCGGGGAGCTGTTTTTT. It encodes CASSQSCGSGGRNTGELFF.

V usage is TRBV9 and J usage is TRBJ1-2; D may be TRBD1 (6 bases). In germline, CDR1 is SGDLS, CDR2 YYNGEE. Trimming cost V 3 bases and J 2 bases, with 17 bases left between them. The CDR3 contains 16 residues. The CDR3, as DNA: TGTGCCAGCAGCGCCGGCGCGACAGGAGAAAACTATGGCTACACCTTC. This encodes CASSAGATGENYGYTF. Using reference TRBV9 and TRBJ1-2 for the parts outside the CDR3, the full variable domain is DSGVTQTPKHLITATGQRVTLRCSPRSGDLSVYWYQQSLDQGLQFLIQYYNGEERAKGNILERFSAQQFPDLHSELNLSSLELGDSALYFCASSAGATGENYGYTFGSGTRLTVV.

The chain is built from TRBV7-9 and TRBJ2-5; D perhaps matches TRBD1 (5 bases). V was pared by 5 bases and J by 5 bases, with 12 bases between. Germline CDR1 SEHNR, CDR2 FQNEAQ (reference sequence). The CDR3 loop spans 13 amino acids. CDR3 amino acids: CASSAQGAETQYF. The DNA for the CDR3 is TGTGCCAGCAGCGCCCAGGGTGCGGAGACCCAGTACTTC.

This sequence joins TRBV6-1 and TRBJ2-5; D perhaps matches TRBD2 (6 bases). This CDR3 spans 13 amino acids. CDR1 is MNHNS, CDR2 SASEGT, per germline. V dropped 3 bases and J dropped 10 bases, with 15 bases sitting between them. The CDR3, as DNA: TGTGCCAGCAGTGAGGCTTGGGGAGCGGGCCAGTACTTC. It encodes CASSEAWGAGQYF.

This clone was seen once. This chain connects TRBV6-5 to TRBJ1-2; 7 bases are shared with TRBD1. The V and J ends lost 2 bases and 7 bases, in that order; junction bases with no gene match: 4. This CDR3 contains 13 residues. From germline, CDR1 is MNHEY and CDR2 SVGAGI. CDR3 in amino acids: CASSYLQGFGYTF. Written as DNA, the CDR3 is TGTGCCAGCAGTTACCTACAGGGGTTTGGCTACACCTTC.

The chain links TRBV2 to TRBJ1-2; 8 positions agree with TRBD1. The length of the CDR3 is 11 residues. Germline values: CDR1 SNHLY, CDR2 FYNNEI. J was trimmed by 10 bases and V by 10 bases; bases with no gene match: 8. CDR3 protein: CATRDRLFYTF. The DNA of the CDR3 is TGTGCCACCCGGGACAGGTTGTTCTACACCTTC.

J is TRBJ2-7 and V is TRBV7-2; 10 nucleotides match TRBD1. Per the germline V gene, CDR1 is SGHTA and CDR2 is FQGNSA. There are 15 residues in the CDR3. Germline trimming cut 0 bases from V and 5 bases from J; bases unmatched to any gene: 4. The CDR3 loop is CASSLARQGADEQYF. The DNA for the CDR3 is TGTGCCAGCAGCTTAGCTAGACAGGGGGCGGACGAGCAGTACTTC. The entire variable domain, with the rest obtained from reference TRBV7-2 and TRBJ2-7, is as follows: GAGVSQSPSNKVTEKGKDVELRCDPISGHTALYWYRQSLGQGLEFLIYFQGNSAPDKSGLPSDRFSAERTGGSVSTLTIQRTQQEDSAVYLCASSLARQGADEQYFGPGTRLTVT.

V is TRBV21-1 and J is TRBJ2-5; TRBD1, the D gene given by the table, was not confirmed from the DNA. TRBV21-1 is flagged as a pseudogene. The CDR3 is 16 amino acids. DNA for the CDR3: TGTGCCAGCAGCAAGGGGACACTATCAGACCAAGAGACCCAGTACTTC. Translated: CASSKGTLSDQETQYF.

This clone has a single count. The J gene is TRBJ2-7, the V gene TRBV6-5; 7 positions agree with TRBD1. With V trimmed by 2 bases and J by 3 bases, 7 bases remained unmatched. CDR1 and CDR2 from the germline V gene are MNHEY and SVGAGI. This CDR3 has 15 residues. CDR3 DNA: TGTGCCAGCAGTTACCAGCAGGGGGACAGCTACGAGCAGTACTTC. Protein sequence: CASSYQQGDSYEQYF.

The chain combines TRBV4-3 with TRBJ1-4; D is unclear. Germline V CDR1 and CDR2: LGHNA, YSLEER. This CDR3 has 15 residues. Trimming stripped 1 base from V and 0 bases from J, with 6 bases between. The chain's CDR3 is CASSQVRATNEKLFF. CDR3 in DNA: TGCGCCAGCAGCCAAGTCCGCGCAACTAATGAAAAACTGTTTTTT.